A single sample gave rise to the 26 T cell receptor beta chains below, sequenced in a study of blood T cell repertoires in COVID-19. Profiling relied on immunoSEQ multiplex PCR, and the TCRdb table lists in-frame clones only, not all of them. The data hold 150,000 or so clones, with roughly nine tenths observed a single time. Sequencing was done on a sample of peripheral blood. The receptors shown here come from a woman in her thirties or forties with acute or convalescent COVID-19.

The chain employs TRBV29-1 and TRBJ1-3; D possibly corresponds to TRBD1 (6 bases). The CDR3 contains 15 residues. V was shortened by 4 bases and J by 2 bases, with 15 bases between the two germline ends. Germline assignment: CDR1 SQVTM and CDR2 ANQGSEA. CDR3 sequence reads: CSVARLDSAGNTIYF. The CDR3 nucleotides read TGCAGCGTTGCGCGACTGGACAGTGCTGGAAACACCATATATTTT.

V and J are TRBV5-1 and TRBJ1-1; 7 positions agree with TRBD1. The ends lost 3 bases at V and 5 bases at J; junction bases unmatched: 4. CDR3 length equals 13 residues. Germline CDR1 reads SGHRS; CDR2 reads YFSETQ. CDR3 DNA sequence: TGCGCCAGCAGCTCAGGGGGATGGACTGAAGCTTTCTTT. This encodes CASSSGGWTEAFF.

This sequence joins TRBV3-1 (or the pseudogene TRBV3-2) and TRBJ2-2; weak D call: TRBD2 (6 bases). Germline V lookup: CDR1 LGHDT, CDR2 YNNKEL (reference sequence). V was pared by 1 base and J by 0 bases, with 9 bases between. The CDR3 totals 16 residues. The CDR3: CASSQGGVANTGELFF. Here the CDR3 DNA reads TGTGCCAGCAGCCAAGGCGGGGTCGCGAACACCGGGGAGCTGTTTTTT.

V gene TRBV5-3 combines with J gene TRBJ1-3, with a tentative D call TRBD1 (5 bases). TRBV5-3 falls under the ORF class, with uncertain function. CDR3 size: 14 residues. V was shortened by 4 bases and J by 6 bases, with 14 bases between the two germline ends. The CDR3 DNA reads as TGTGCCAGAAGCCCCTTGGGAGGGACAAACACCATATATTTT. Translated, it gives CARSPLGGTNTIYF.

The rearrangement links TRBV9 to TRBJ2-1; D is possibly TRBD2 (5 bases). V was pared by 6 bases and J by 3 bases, with 13 bases between. The length of the CDR3 is 14 residues. CDR1 SGDLS and CDR2 YYNGEE come from the germline V gene. CDR3 bases: TGTGCCAGCATTCGTTCGGAGGTCTACAATGAGCAGTTCTTC. Protein sequence: CASIRSEVYNEQFF. The entire variable domain, with the rest obtained from reference TRBV9 and TRBJ2-1, is as follows: DSGVTQTPKHLITATGQRVTLRCSPRSGDLSVYWYQQSLDQGLQFLIQYYNGEERAKGNILERFSAQQFPDLHSELNLSSLELGDSALYFCASIRSEVYNEQFFGPGTRLTVL.

The CDR3 DNA reads as TGTGCCAGCAGCCCCTGGCACAGGGGGTACAATGAGCAGTTCTTC. Translated: CASSPWHRGYNEQFF. The gene calls are TRBV11-3 and TRBJ2-1; 8 bases align to TRBD1. After removal of 5 bases from V and 4 bases from J, the junction contained 7 bases not matched to a gene. The CDR3 spans 15 residues. The germline CDR1 and CDR2 sequences are SGHNT and YENEEA. Drawing the rest from reference TRBV11-3 and TRBJ2-1, the complete variable domain is EAGVVQSPRYKIIEKKQPVAFWCNPISGHNTLYWYLQNLGQGPELLIRYENEEAVDDSQLPKDRFSAERLKGVDSTLKIQPAELGDSAVYLCASSPWHRGYNEQFFGPGTRLTVL.

V usage is TRBV9 and J usage is TRBJ2-1, with 13 bases matching TRBD2. V dropped 2 bases and J dropped 1; count of bases not matched to a gene: 12. This CDR3 region has 20 residues. Looked up from germline, CDR1 is SGDLS and CDR2 is YYNGEE. For the CDR3, the DNA is TGTGCCAGCAGCGTTCCCGGGACTAGCGGGACCCTAGGGTCCTACAATGAGCAGTTCTTC. Protein product: CASSVPGTSGTLGSYNEQFF.

The count of this clone is one. The J gene is TRBJ2-2, the V gene TRBV2; D is ambiguous. This CDR3 is 13 amino acids long. V was clipped by 3 bases and J by 3 bases, with 5 bases between them. Germline CDR1 is SNHLY and CDR2 is FYNNEI. For the CDR3, the DNA is TGTGCCAGCAGTGACCGAGACACCGGGGAGCTGTTTTTT. This gives the protein CASSDRDTGELFF.

This chain uses TRBV5-1 with TRBJ2-4; TRBD1 agrees at 7 bases. V shed 1 base and J 0 bases; nucleotides not matched to a gene: 13. This CDR3 has 19 residues. Germline V gene data show CDR1 as SGHRS and CDR2 as YFSETQ. The CDR3 DNA reads TGCGCCAGCAGCTTGAGGGGGCAGGGAGCCCAACTAGCCAAAAACATTCAGTACTTC. It encodes CASSLRGQGAQLAKNIQYF. Using reference TRBV5-1 and TRBJ2-4 for the parts outside the CDR3, the full variable domain is KAGVTQTPRYLIKTRGQQVTLSCSPISGHRSVSWYQQTPGQGLQFLFEYFSETQRNKGNFPGRFSGRQFSNSRSEMNVSTLELGDSALYLCASSLRGQGAQLAKNIQYFGAGTRLSVL.

Worth noting for this clone: At one end the junction does not follow the germline gene, possibly because of a read error. This sequence joins TRBV7-7 and TRBJ2-1, with a possible D match to TRBD2 (5 bases). Germline CDR1 and CDR2: SSHAT and FNYEAQ (reference sequence). The CDR3 has 16 amino acids. The CDR3 spells CASSFRAESSYNEQFF. The CDR3 bases are TGTGCTAGCAGCTTTCGAGCGGAGAGCTCCTACAATGAGCAGTTCTTC.

This clone was observed a single time. The rearrangement links TRBV12-5 to TRBJ2-7, with 11 bases aligning to TRBD2. The length of the CDR3 is 16 residues. V gave up 3 bases and J gave up 4 bases; unmatched junction bases: 8. CDR1 is LGHNT, CDR2 FRNRAP, per germline. The CDR3 spells CASGLKTSGALYEQYF. In nucleotides, the CDR3 is TGTGCTAGTGGTTTAAAGACTAGCGGGGCGTTATACGAGCAGTACTTC.

This clone was found once. The V and J genes are TRBV29-1 and TRBJ2-3; D perhaps matches TRBD2 (7 bases). The germline V gene encodes CDR1 SQVTM and CDR2 ANQGSEA. The V gene lost 2 bases and the J gene lost 6 bases, with 15 bases spanning the gap. This CDR3 is built from 14 residues. The CDR3 nucleotides read TGCAGCGTTGAAAGTTGGGGGGGCGATGATACGCAGTATTTT. Amino acid sequence: CSVESWGGDDTQYF.

A single count supports this clone. V gene TRBV7-2 combines with J gene TRBJ2-7; weak D call: TRBD2 (6 bases). This CDR3 spans 13 amino acids. Trimming took 7 bases from V and 0 from J, leaving 10 bases between them. Germline CDR1 and CDR2: SGHTA and FQGNSA. The CDR3 sequence: CASTGTVSYEQYF. The CDR3 nucleotides read TGTGCCAGCACGGGGACTGTCTCCTACGAGCAGTACTTC.

The chain couples TRBV18 to TRBJ1-1, with TRBD1 as a possible D gene (5 bases). Germline CDR1 KGHSH, CDR2 LQKENI. The CDR3 length is 15 residues. V shed 3 bases and J shed 6 bases, with 17 bases lying between them. DNA for the CDR3: TGTGCCAGCTCACCGGACCCGGGGGACCCACCTGAAGCTTTCTTT. It specifies CASSPDPGDPPEAFF.

The gene calls are TRBV19 and TRBJ2-7, with TRBD1 matching 10 bases. The CDR3 runs 15 residues. Germline V gene data show CDR1 as LNHDA and CDR2 as SQIVND (reference sequence). Unmatched junction bases numbered 8, after V lost 7 bases and J lost 2 bases. CDR3 sequence reads: CASKISGTGAYEQYF. The CDR3, as DNA: TGTGCCAGTAAAATTTCCGGGACAGGGGCCTACGAGCAGTACTTC.

The rearrangement joins TRBV4-1 to TRBJ1-3; 7 nucleotides line up with TRBD1. Trimming at V came to 0 bases and at J to 0 bases, leaving 2 bases not matched to a gene. The CDR3 has 16 residues. The germline V gene encodes CDR1 MGHRA and CDR2 YSYEKL. CDR3 loop: CASSQDGTDSGNTIYF. CDR3 DNA sequence: TGCGCCAGCAGCCAAGATGGGACAGACTCTGGAAACACCATATATTTT.

V gene TRBV10-3 combines with J gene TRBJ2-1; D gene ambiguous. The V gene's germline CDR1 is ENHRY and CDR2 SYGVKD. Trimming removed 4 bases at V and 6 bases at J, with 10 bases between. The CDR3 covers 13 residues. CDR3 DNA: TGTGCCATCAGTGCCAGGAACCCCAATGAGCAGTTCTTC. Protein: CAISARNPNEQFF.

The rearrangement joins TRBV2 to TRBJ2-6; possibly TRBD2 for D (7 bases). Trimming removed 7 bases at V and 0 bases at J, with 19 bases between. This CDR3 comprises 18 residues. CDR1 and CDR2 (germline): SNHLY, FYNNEI. The CDR3 bases are TGTGCCAGCACCTTGGGAGGGACATATTCCTCTGGGGCCAACGTCCTGACTTTC. It codes for CASTLGGTYSSGANVLTF.

The V and J genes are TRBV3-1 (or the pseudogene TRBV3-2) and TRBJ2-7; D is unclear. CDR1 is LGHDT and CDR2 is YNNKEL in the germline V gene (reference sequence). Trimming took off 0 bases at V and 1 base at J, with 16 bases between the two ends. This CDR3 is built from 17 residues. The CDR3 is CASSQDLAQLESYEQYF. The CDR3 nucleotides are TGTGCCAGCAGCCAAGATTTGGCTCAGCTAGAATCCTACGAGCAGTACTTC.

The chain has TRBV5-1 and TRBJ2-7, with D perhaps TRBD1 (7 bases). The length of the CDR3 is 15 residues. The germline V gene has CDR1 SGHRS and CDR2 YFSETQ. Trimming cost V 3 bases and J 0 bases, with 13 bases left between them. The CDR3 sequence is CASSSGGTASYEQYF. CDR3 bases: TGCGCCAGCAGCTCGGGCGGGACAGCCTCCTACGAGCAGTACTTC.

The V and J genes are TRBV3-1 (or the pseudogene TRBV3-2) and TRBJ2-2; a possible D gene is TRBD2 (6 bases). Trimming removed 0 bases from V and 4 bases from J, with 21 bases in between. The CDR3 runs to 19 residues. Germline CDR1 LGHDT, CDR2 YNNKEL (reference sequence). The CDR3, as DNA: TGTGCCAGCAGCCAAGATCAAAACCCACGGGAGCGTAGCACCGGGGAGCTGTTTTTT. This gives the protein CASSQDQNPRERSTGELFF.

This chain joins TRBV3-1 (or the pseudogene TRBV3-2) and TRBJ2-1; D is uncertain. Trimming stripped 1 base from V and 0 bases from J, with 16 bases between. The CDR3 has 18 residues. Germline loops: CDR1 LGHDT, CDR2 YNNKEL (reference sequence). Here the CDR3 DNA reads TGTGCCAGCAGCCAAGTAACAGAGCTCGGAAGCTCCTACAATGAGCAGTTCTTC. Amino acids: CASSQVTELGSSYNEQFF.

In this sample, this clone turned up a few times. A junction end diverges from the germline sequence, so it may reflect a read error. The rearrangement uses TRBV11-3 and TRBJ2-7, with TRBD2 matching over 13 bases. CDR3 length: 15 residues. Looked up from germline, CDR1 is SGHNT and CDR2 is YENEEA. The CDR3 DNA reads as TGTGCCAGCAGCGGACTAGCGGGAGCCTCCCACGAGCAGTACTTC. It encodes CASSGLAGASHEQYF.

The chain recombines TRBV6-1 with TRBJ2-2; D unclear. V was cut by 3 bases and J by 4 bases, with 6 bases left in between. Germline values: CDR1 MNHNS, CDR2 SASEGT. The length of the CDR3 is 13 residues. The CDR3 is CASSESFTGELFF. The CDR3 region has the DNA TGTGCCAGCAGTGAGTCGTTCACCGGGGAGCTGTTTTTT.

Written as DNA, the CDR3 is TGCGCCAGCAGCTTGGAAATTTGGGACAGGGGATCCTACGAGCAGTACTTC. This sequence encodes CASSLEIWDRGSYEQYF. V is TRBV5-1 and J is TRBJ2-7; 10 nucleotides match TRBD1. V lost 0 bases and J lost 1; bases outside the gene matches: 7. The CDR3 has 17 residues. Looked up from germline, CDR1 is SGHRS and CDR2 is YFSETQ.

The V call is TRBV7-2, the J call TRBJ2-3, with 14 bases lining up with TRBD2. There are 18 residues in the CDR3. V was clipped by 5 bases and J by 1 base; unmatched bases: 8. The germline V gene has CDR1 SGHTA and CDR2 FQGNSA. The CDR3 coding sequence is TGTGCCAGCAGCGAGCGACTAGCGGGAGGGCACGGCACAGATACGCAGTATTTT. This translates into CASSERLAGGHGTDTQYF.